These 16 T cell receptor beta chains originate from one sample sequenced in a study of spatial heterogeneity in lung cancer. The time point denotes: blood at routine non-recurrence follow-up after resection. TCRdb re-analysed the 5' RACE reads in MiXCR, keeping a single row per CDR3 protein. The sample yields around 100,000 distinct CDR3 sequences, 9.5% to 14% seen once. Specimen: PBMCs, collected at follow-up. The receptors were sampled from a female donor with early-stage non-small cell lung cancer.

The genes are TRBV6-2 or TRBV6-3 and TRBJ1-1; 7 positions agree with TRBD1. The junction had 8 bases not matched to a gene; V was cut back by 2 bases and J by 8 bases. Germline loops: CDR1 MNHEY, CDR2 SVGEGT. CDR3 length: 14 residues. The CDR3 DNA follows: TGTGCCAGCAGTTACGCATTGGGACAGCCCGAAGCTTTCTTT. Protein: CASSYALGQPEAFF.

This chain connects TRBV6-1 to TRBJ1-5; D remains ambiguous. Germline lookup yields CDR1 MNHNS and CDR2 SASEGT. This CDR3 has 12 residues. The V and J ends lost 11 bases and 1 base respectively, with 9 bases between them. The CDR3 bases are TGTGCCGGGAGGACGAGCAATCAGCCCCAGCATTTT. Protein: CAGRTSNQPQHF.

The chain is built from TRBV20-1 and TRBJ1-5; D possibly corresponds to TRBD1 (5 bases). CDR1 and CDR2 (germline): DFQATT, SNEGSKA (reference sequence). The CDR3 is 14 residues long. Trimming took 3 bases from V and 4 from J, leaving 13 bases between them. The CDR3 protein is CSASEGNHNQPQHF. The DNA of the CDR3 is TGCAGTGCTAGCGAGGGGAATCATAATCAGCCCCAGCATTTT.

The chain couples TRBV19 to TRBJ2-3, with TRBD2 matching over 9 bases. The CDR3 covers 15 residues. V lost 3 bases and J lost 5; bases outside the gene matches: 6. CDR1 and CDR2 from the germline V gene are LNHDA and SQIVND (reference sequence). The CDR3 region has the DNA TGTGCCAGTAGTATCTCTGCGGGAGGGGTAGATACGCAGTATTTT. Translated: CASSISAGGVDTQYF. The full variable domain, completed using reference TRBV19 and TRBJ2-3, is DGGITQSPKYLFRKEGQNVTLSCEQNLNHDAMYWYRQDPGQGLRLIYYSQIVNDFQKGDIAEGYSVSREKKESFPLTVTSAQKNPTAFYLCASSISAGGVDTQYFGPGTRLTVL.

In this sample, this clonotype turned up many times. The V and J genes are TRBV19 and TRBJ1-5, with D possibly being TRBD1 (5 bases). V was shortened by 7 bases and J by 7 bases, with 23 bases between the two germline ends. The CDR3 loop spans 16 amino acids. Germline CDR1 and CDR2: LNHDA and SQIVND (reference sequence). This CDR3 is CASTETGGSNRQPQHF. CDR3 coding DNA: TGTGCCAGTACCGAGACCGGGGGGAGTAACAGACAGCCCCAGCATTTT.

This clonotype turned up a few times. The rearrangement uses TRBV4-1 and TRBJ1-2; D not resolved. Per the germline V gene, CDR1 is MGHRA and CDR2 is YSYEKL. The CDR3 is 17 residues long. Trimming stripped 2 bases from V and 4 bases from J, with 20 bases between. CDR3 in amino acids: CASSQSTNVAAFYGYTF. As DNA, the CDR3 is TGCGCCAGCAGCCAAAGCACGAACGTGGCAGCCTTCTATGGCTACACCTTC.

This clonotype showed up just a few times. The chain has TRBV24-1 and TRBJ2-3; no clear D. The CDR3 has 16 residues. V lost 1 base to trimming and J lost 0 bases, with 10 bases between them. Germline V gives CDR1 KGHDR, CDR2 SFDVKD. CDR3 sequence reads: CATSDFSRTSTDTQYF. The CDR3 bases are TGTGCCACCAGTGATTTTTCCAGGACCAGCACAGATACGCAGTATTTT.

The chain joins TRBV5-1 to TRBJ2-1, with a tentative D call TRBD2 (5 bases). The length of the CDR3 is 14 residues. Looked up from germline, CDR1 is SGHRS and CDR2 is YFSETQ. The V and J ends lost 5 bases and 10 bases respectively, with 19 bases between them. The CDR3 spells CASRSGQDSWEQFF. In DNA, the CDR3 is TGCGCCAGCAGGAGCGGCCAGGATTCGTGGGAGCAGTTCTTC.

Only a few counts were recorded for this clonotype. The V gene is TRBV7-2, the J gene TRBJ1-2, with D perhaps matching TRBD1 (5 bases). The germline CDR1 and CDR2 sequences are SGHTA and FQGNSA. CDR3 length: 13 amino acids. The germline V and J ends were trimmed by 5 bases and 6 bases, with 13 bases remaining between them. CDR3 in amino acids: CASSPGRRDGYTF. DNA of the CDR3: TGTGCCAGCAGCCCGGGACGACGAGATGGCTACACCTTC.

This clonotype was picked up many times. V and J are TRBV20-1 and TRBJ2-1; tentative D call: TRBD2 (6 bases). Germline V gene lookup returns CDR1 DFQATT and CDR2 SNEGSKA (reference sequence). The CDR3 consists of 12 residues. DNA of the CDR3: TGCAGCCCGCTCGCGGGACGCGATGAGCAGTTCTTC. This translates into CSPLAGRDEQFF.

The chain links TRBV28 to TRBJ2-5; the D gene is possibly TRBD2 (5 bases). This CDR3 is 15 amino acids long. V lost 4 bases, J lost 2 bases, and 14 bases lay in between. Germline CDR1 reads MDHEN; CDR2 reads SYDVKM. CDR3 sequence: CASSSAAPGQETQYF. As DNA, the CDR3 is TGTGCCAGCAGTTCCGCCGCACCGGGGCAAGAGACCCAGTACTTC. Filled out from reference TRBV28 and TRBJ2-5, the complete variable domain reads DVKVTQSSRYLVKRTGEKVFLECVQDMDHENMFWYRQDPGLGLRLIYFSYDVKMKEKGDIPEGYSVSREKKERFSLILESASTNQTSMYLCASSSAAPGQETQYFGPGTRLLVL.

Ten or more counts support this clonotype. The chain uses TRBV28 and TRBJ1-1, with D unclear. Trimming removed 10 bases from V and 0 bases from J, with 18 bases in between. This CDR3 region has 15 residues. Germline V CDR1 and CDR2: MDHEN, SYDVKM. CDR3 DNA sequence: TGTGCCACCCACCCCCCGGGCTCCATGAACACTGAAGCTTTCTTT. It specifies CATHPPGSMNTEAFF. The full variable domain, its missing parts supplied by reference TRBV28 and TRBJ1-1, is DVKVTQSSRYLVKRTGEKVFLECVQDMDHENMFWYRQDPGLGLRLIYFSYDVKMKEKGDIPEGYSVSREKKERFSLILESASTNQTSMYLCATHPPGSMNTEAFFGQGTRLTVV.

This chain joins TRBV7-2 and TRBJ1-2; 9 nucleotides agree with TRBD1. CDR1 and CDR2 (germline): SGHTA, FQGNSA. CDR3 length: 16 amino acids. With 5 bases clipped from V and 3 bases from J, the junction kept 10 bases outside the gene matches. DNA for the CDR3: TGTGCCAGCAGCCTGGACAGGGGATTGGGAGACTATGGCTACACCTTC. Translated: CASSLDRGLGDYGYTF.

This clonotype was seen a few times. The rearrangement links TRBV7-6 to TRBJ1-5; D unresolved. From germline, CDR1 is SGHVS and CDR2 FNYEAQ. This CDR3 spans 14 amino acids. Trimming pared 1 base from V and 11 bases from J, leaving 15 bases between. CDR3 sequence reads: CASSLGTRAEAQHF. In DNA, the CDR3 is TGTGCCAGCAGCTTAGGAACTCGTGCCGAGGCCCAGCATTTT.

This clonotype was observed many times. The V and J genes are TRBV7-2 and TRBJ2-4; 9 bases fit TRBD1. The germline V gene has CDR1 SGHTA and CDR2 FQGNSA. The CDR3 extends over 20 amino acids. V was pared by 5 bases and J by 3 bases, with 20 bases of the junction left unmatched. CDR3 loop: CASSRGQGSRRLSDKNIQYF. CDR3 DNA sequence: TGTGCCAGCAGCCGCGGACAGGGGTCGAGAAGGTTGTCTGACAAAAACATTCAGTACTTC.

The table lists this clonotype with many counts. The chain is built from TRBV7-2 and TRBJ2-4, with D unclear. From germline, CDR1 is SGHTA and CDR2 FQGNSA. This CDR3 has 16 residues. Trimming shortened V by 4 bases and J by 0 bases, and 13 bases separated the two germline ends. CDR3 nucleotide sequence: TGTGCCAGCAGCTCAACATCGGCTCTAGCCAAAAACATTCAGTACTTC. Protein product: CASSSTSALAKNIQYF.